A selection of T cell receptor beta chains follows, all from one sample in a study of blood T cells in healthy people across ages. In TCRdb, the 5' RACE reads were re-called with MiXCR into one record per CDR3 protein. The data show approximately 900,000 distinct CDR3 sequences, with around 48% seen just once and around 15% held by the top ten. Material for sequencing was blood. The receptors originated from a man under 40 in good health. Both conserved end residues are part of each CDR3. The D gene is left open where the match is weak. A clone size is listed for some rows: how often the clone was seen (once, few, many), or a class if it is expanded.

TRBD2 | TRBJ2-2 | few | TRBV6-1 | TGTGCCAGCAGTCAAACCCCGGTTGGTAGCGGGGGACCGAACACCGGGGAGCTGTTTTTT | CASSQTPVGSGGPNTGELFF
. | TRBJ2-4 | . | TRBV9 | TGTGCCAGCAGCGCGTCCACTGATCCTCTAGCCAAAAACATTCAGTACTTC | CASSASTDPLAKNIQYF
TRBD1 | TRBJ1-2 | few | TRBV20-1 | TGCAGTGCTACCACAGGGGGCATATCGAAGGCTTACTATGGCTACACCTTC | CSATTGGISKAYYGYTF
. | TRBJ2-7 | . | TRBV4-2 | TGTGCCAGCAGCCAATCCGGGACGGGCTCCTACGAGCAGTACTTC | CASSQSGTGSYEQYF
TRBD2 | TRBJ2-1 | . | TRBV7-8 | TGTGCCAGCAGCCTATTGACTAGCTCACACGAGCAGTTCTTC | CASSLLTSSHEQFF
. | TRBJ1-1 | . | TRBV11-2 | TGTGCCAGCAGCTTAGTATCAGGGGCTAACACTGAAGCTTTCTTT | CASSLVSGANTEAFF
. | TRBJ2-7 | . | TRBV29-1 | TGCAGCGTTATGGGACCTTCTAGCAACTACGAGCAGTACTTC | CSVMGPSSNYEQYF
. | TRBJ2-3 | many | TRBV3-1 | TGTGCCAGCAGCCAAGGATCGCCGGGGGACGGCACAGATACGCAGTATTTT | CASSQGSPGDGTDTQYF
. | TRBJ2-1 | . | TRBV6-4 | TGTGCCAGACTAGTTCCCTACAATGAGCAGTTCTTC | CARLVPYNEQFF
. | TRBJ2-3 | few | TRBV29-1 | TGCAGCGTCACGACAGTAGGCACAGATACGCAGTATTTT | CSVTTVGTDTQYF
. | TRBJ1-5 | . | TRBV14 | TGTGCCAGCAGCCAAGATCAAGATCAGCCCCAGCATTTT | CASSQDQDQPQHF
. | TRBJ2-1 | few | TRBV4-1 | TGCGCCAGCAGCCAAGACGAAACAAAAACTGGCGGGAATGAGCAGTTCTTC | CASSQDETKTGGNEQFF
. | TRBJ2-7 | many | TRBV28 | TGTGCCAGCAGTCTAAAGATACAACAGGGATCCAACGAGCAGTACTTC | CASSLKIQQGSNEQYF
. | TRBJ2-5 | few | TRBV6-2/TRBV6-3 | TGTGCCAGCAGTTATCGTCCGGGTGCCCCTCAAGAGACCCAGTACTTC | CASSYRPGAPQETQYF
TRBD1 | TRBJ2-4 | few | TRBV2 | TGTGCCAGCAGCCTCCGGGACAGCAAAAACATTCAGTACTTC | CASSLRDSKNIQYF
. | TRBJ2-7 | few | TRBV12-3/TRBV12-4 | TGTGCCAGCAAGGACTGTTTCTACGAGCAGTACTTC | CASKDCFYEQYF
TRBD2 | TRBJ2-1 | . | TRBV20-1 | TGCAGTGCTAGGACTTCCGCGGCGGGGGGGGTCAATGAGCAGTTCTTC | CSARTSAAGGVNEQFF
TRBD1 | TRBJ2-7 | . | TRBV20-1 | TGCAGTGCTATTCCTCCGGGACAGACCTACGAGCAGTACTTC | CSAIPPGQTYEQYF
. | TRBJ1-2 | few | TRBV24-1 | TGTGCCACCAGCAGGGACGGCAAGTATGGCTACACCTTC | CATSRDGKYGYTF
. | TRBJ2-7 | . | TRBV12-3/TRBV12-4 | TGTGCCAGCAGTTTAGGGAGCGGGCCCTCCTACGAGCAGTACTTC | CASSLGSGPSYEQYF
. | TRBJ2-5 | . | TRBV9 | TGTGCCAGCAGCCTAGCAGGGGCGCTCGAAGAGACCCAGTACTTC | CASSLAGALEETQYF
. | TRBJ1-5 | . | TRBV3-1 | TGTGCCAGCAGGGTAAGTTCTGGAGATCAGCCCCAGCATTTT | CASRVSSGDQPQHF
. | TRBJ2-3 | . | TRBV6-6 | TGTGCCAGCAGTTACACAGGTTCGGATACGCAGTATTTT | CASSYTGSDTQYF
TRBD1 | TRBJ1-5 | few | TRBV6-1 | TGTGCCAGCAGTGAGCAGGGACAGGGTTTGGGCAGGGGCAATCAGCCCCAGCATTTT | CASSEQGQGLGRGNQPQHF
. | TRBJ2-6 | . | TRBV6-2/TRBV6-3 | TGTGCCAGCAGGCCCGCCGGGGCCCAGATCTCTGGGGCCAACGTCCTGACTTTC | CASRPAGAQISGANVLTF
. | TRBJ1-1 | . | TRBV10-2 | TGCGCCAGCATGGACGGGCTGAACACTGAAGCTTTCTTT | CASMDGLNTEAFF
TRBD2 | TRBJ2-7 | . | TRBV27 | TGTGCCAGCAGTTTATCCTTCGGGAGGTACGAGCAGTACTTC | CASSLSFGRYEQYF
. | TRBJ2-5 | few | TRBV20-1 | TGCAGTGCTAGAGTTACAGCCGGACGGCAGACCCAGTACTTC | CSARVTAGRQTQYF